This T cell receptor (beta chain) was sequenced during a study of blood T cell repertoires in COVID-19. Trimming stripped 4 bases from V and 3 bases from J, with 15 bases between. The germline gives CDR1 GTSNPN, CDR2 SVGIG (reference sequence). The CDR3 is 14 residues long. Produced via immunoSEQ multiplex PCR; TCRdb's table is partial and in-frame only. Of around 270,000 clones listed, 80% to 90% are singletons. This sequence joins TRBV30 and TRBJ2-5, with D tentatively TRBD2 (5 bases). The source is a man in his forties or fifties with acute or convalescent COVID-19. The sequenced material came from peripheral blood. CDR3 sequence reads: CAWTSVAFEETQYF. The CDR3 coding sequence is TGTGCCTGGACGTCTGTAGCGTTCGAAGAGACCCAGTACTTC.